The 27 T cell receptor beta chains in this list originate from one sample, sequenced in a study of blood T cell repertoires in COVID-19. Method: immunoSEQ multiplex PCR; TCRdb's copy keeps in-frame clones and lacks some. This table holds under 200,000 clones, roughly 90% found once. Sequencing was performed on peripheral blood. The source of these receptors is a man over 45 with acute or convalescent COVID-19.

The chain recombines TRBV7-2 with TRBJ2-3; 8 nucleotides line up with TRBD2. The germline V gene encodes CDR1 SGHTA and CDR2 FQGNSA. This CDR3 contains 15 residues. The V segment lost 5 bases and the J segment 2 bases; nucleotides outside the gene matches: 6. The CDR3 reads CASSSRGGLTDTQYF. The CDR3 DNA is TGTGCCAGCAGCAGCCGGGGGGGTCTCACAGATACGCAGTATTTT.

The J gene is TRBJ1-5, the V gene TRBV28; possibly TRBD1 for D (5 bases). CDR1 and CDR2 from the germline V gene are MDHEN and SYDVKM. This CDR3 region has 13 residues. The ends were cut back, 7 bases at V and 0 bases at J, with 7 bases in the middle. The CDR3 reads CASTGFSNQPQHF. CDR3 nucleotides: TGTGCCAGCACAGGGTTTAGCAATCAGCCCCAGCATTTT.

This chain uses TRBV7-6 with TRBJ1-4, with a possible D match to TRBD1 (5 bases). V shed 5 bases and J shed 8 bases, with 15 bases lying between them. Germline loops: CDR1 SGHVS, CDR2 FNYEAQ. This CDR3 has 14 residues. The CDR3 loop is CASSNVGAGEKLFF. DNA of the CDR3: TGTGCCAGCAGCAACGTAGGGGCAGGGGAAAAACTGTTTTTT.

The V gene is TRBV24-1, the J gene TRBJ2-3; 8 nucleotides line up with TRBD1. Germline values: CDR1 KGHDR, CDR2 SFDVKD. The CDR3 is made up of 15 amino acids. Trimming cost V 4 bases and J 5 bases; bases outside gene matches: 7. The CDR3: CATSDQGARGDTQYF. CDR3 DNA: TGTGCCACCAGTGACCAGGGGGCGCGGGGAGATACGCAGTATTTT.

The gene calls are TRBV7-6 and TRBJ2-1, with D perhaps matching TRBD1 (6 bases). The germline V gene encodes CDR1 SGHVS and CDR2 FNYEAQ. V was trimmed by 0 bases and J by 1 base, leaving 13 bases between them. The CDR3 has 17 residues. The DNA of the CDR3 is TGTGCCAGCAGCTTAGCGCTGGGGGCGGAATCCTACAATGAGCAGTTCTTC. Protein product: CASSLALGAESYNEQFF.

V is TRBV7-9 and J is TRBJ2-5; the D is unclear. In germline, CDR1 is SEHNR, CDR2 FQNEAQ (reference sequence). CDR3 size: 14 residues. Trimming took off 1 base at V and 5 bases at J, with 11 bases between the two ends. Here the CDR3 reads CASSLGSIPETQYF. The CDR3 DNA reads TGTGCCAGCAGCTTAGGCAGTATCCCGGAGACCCAGTACTTC.

V gene TRBV6-5 combines with J gene TRBJ1-2; D gene uncertain. Germline V gene data show CDR1 as MNHEY and CDR2 as SVGAGI. Between the trimmed V and J ends, which lost 6 bases and 4 bases, there was a span of 18 bases. There are 15 residues in the CDR3. CDR3: CASSVAQPYTYGYTF. Here the CDR3 DNA reads TGTGCCAGCAGCGTCGCACAGCCTTACACCTATGGCTACACCTTC.

The rearrangement links TRBV7-3 to TRBJ2-2, with 12 bases matching TRBD2. CDR3 size: 15 residues. Trimming took 6 bases from V and 5 from J; bases not matched to a gene: 4. CDR1 is SGHTA, CDR2 FQGTGA, per germline. The CDR3 protein is CASSSSGRGTGELFF. In DNA form, the CDR3 reads TGTGCCAGCAGTTCTAGCGGGAGGGGGACCGGGGAGCTGTTTTTT.

The V and J genes are TRBV5-1 and TRBJ2-7, with D hard to call. CDR1 and CDR2 from the germline V gene are SGHRS and YFSETQ. V was shortened by 0 bases and J by 4 bases, with 8 bases between the two germline ends. The CDR3 has 13 residues. CDR3 nucleotide sequence: TGCGCCAGCAGCTTGGGCGAACCTTACGAGCAGTACTTC. It is translated as CASSLGEPYEQYF.

With respect to this clone: The identical CDR3 is also encoded by other nucleotide sequences in the sample. V gene TRBV3-1 (or the pseudogene TRBV3-2) combines with J gene TRBJ1-3; D is uncertain. The CDR3 contains 15 residues. Germline V lookup: CDR1 LGHDT, CDR2 YNNKEL (reference sequence). The V and J ends lost 4 bases and 1 base respectively, with 11 bases between them. This chain's CDR3 is CASSPTGGSGNTIYF. The CDR3 bases are TGTGCCAGCAGCCCTACTGGAGGGTCTGGAAACACCATATATTTT.

This chain connects TRBV29-1 to TRBJ1-1; no definite D call. Trimming left V 3 bases short and J 2 bases short, with 4 bases between. The CDR3 is made up of 11 amino acids. Germline assignment: CDR1 SQVTM and CDR2 ANQGSEA. In DNA form, the CDR3 reads TGCAGCGTTGAGCGAAACACTGAAGCTTTCTTT. Translating it yields CSVERNTEAFF.

The V and J genes are TRBV20-1 and TRBJ2-1; D remains unclear. Trimming took off 3 bases at V and 7 bases at J, with 7 bases between the two ends. Germline values: CDR1 DFQATT, CDR2 SNEGSKA (reference sequence). The CDR3 is 11 residues long. The DNA of the CDR3 is TGCAGTGCTAGGAGGTGGAATGAGCAGTTCTTC. The encoded protein is CSARRWNEQFF.

The chain employs TRBV6-5 and TRBJ1-3; TRBD1 matches at 8 bases. V was clipped by 8 bases and J by 0 bases; unmatched bases: 6. CDR1 is MNHEY and CDR2 is SVGAGI in the germline V gene. This CDR3 is 15 amino acids long. CDR3: CASQRDRISGNTIYF. The CDR3 DNA sequence: TGTGCCAGCCAAAGGGACAGGATCTCTGGAAACACCATATATTTT.

The chain has TRBV29-1 and TRBJ2-1, with 8 nucleotides matching TRBD2. CDR1 SQVTM and CDR2 ANQGSEA come from the germline V gene. CDR3 length: 14 amino acids. The junction had 7 bases not matched to a gene; V was cut back by 7 bases and J by 2 bases. In DNA, the CDR3 is TGCAGCGCCGCGGGACTAGGTACCTACAATGAGCAGTTCTTC. Translating it yields CSAAGLGTYNEQFF.

The chain has TRBV5-4 and TRBJ2-3; 9 nucleotides align to TRBD1. Germline V gives CDR1 SGHNT, CDR2 YYREEE (reference sequence). The CDR3 is 15 residues long. V gave up 6 bases and J gave up 4 bases; unmatched junction bases: 9. Here the CDR3 DNA reads TGTGCCAGCAACCCCGGACAGGGGTCGTCAGATACGCAGTATTTT. It translates to CASNPGQGSSDTQYF.

The gene calls are TRBV7-2 and TRBJ1-5, with 10 bases that match TRBD1. V lost 5 bases and J lost 8; bases outside the gene matches: 12. The CDR3 is made up of 16 amino acids. CDR1 SGHTA and CDR2 FQGNSA come from the germline V gene. CDR3: CASSTTGTGDLEPQHF. The CDR3 DNA is TGTGCCAGCAGCACAACCGGGACAGGGGATTTGGAGCCCCAGCATTTT.

This chain uses TRBV7-7 with TRBJ2-7; 7 nucleotides agree with TRBD2. The CDR3 totals 13 residues. CDR1 is SSHAT and CDR2 is FNYEAQ in the germline V gene (reference sequence). The CDR3 region is CASSLVGGDEQYV. CDR3 coding DNA: TGTGCTAGCAGCTTAGTGGGGGGGGACGAGCAGTACGTC.

This sequence joins TRBV3-1 (or the pseudogene TRBV3-2) and TRBJ1-2; D is possibly TRBD1 (5 bases). Germline CDR1 and CDR2: LGHDT and YNNKEL (reference sequence). The CDR3 sequence is 11 residues long. V was shortened by 7 bases and J by 5 bases, with 8 bases between the two germline ends. CDR3 in amino acids: CASMNRYGYTF. In DNA, the CDR3 is TGTGCCAGCATGAACAGGTATGGCTACACCTTC.

The chain uses TRBV4-1 and TRBJ1-6; D gene uncertain. V lost 4 bases to trimming and J lost 0 bases, with 13 bases between them. Germline CDR1 is MGHRA and CDR2 is YSYEKL. The CDR3 has 17 residues. The CDR3 bases are TGCGCCAGCAGCCGGGCCCAGGCGAGCTCCTATAATTCACCCCTCCACTTT. Translation: CASSRAQASSYNSPLHF.

The CDR3 here is CASSPDSRDSYYTDTQYF. CDR3 coding DNA: TGTGCCAGCAGCCCGGACTCCCGGGACAGCTATTACACAGATACGCAGTATTTT. The V gene is TRBV7-9, the J gene TRBJ2-3, with 7 bases aligning to TRBD1. The germline CDR1 and CDR2 sequences are SEHNR and FQNEAQ (reference sequence). The CDR3 length is 18 residues. Trimming at V came to 5 bases and at J to 2 bases, leaving 16 bases not matched to a gene.

The gene calls are TRBV19 and TRBJ2-1; the match to TRBD2 covers 9 bases. Germline V gene sequence: CDR1 LNHDA, CDR2 SQIVND (reference sequence). The CDR3 sequence is 12 residues long. Trimming took 5 bases from V and 10 from J; bases not matched to a gene: 3. CDR3: CASSVGLAEQFF. The CDR3, as DNA: TGTGCCAGTAGTGTAGGACTAGCGGAGCAGTTCTTC.

The CDR3: CASSPRGFPKNIQYF. The DNA for the CDR3 is TGTGCCAGCAGCCCAAGGGGGTTCCCCAAAAACATTCAGTACTTC. The V call is TRBV28, the J call TRBJ2-4, with TRBD1 as a possible D gene (6 bases). This CDR3 is 15 amino acids long. Trimming left V 6 bases short and J 2 bases short, with 14 bases between. Per the germline V gene, CDR1 is MDHEN and CDR2 is SYDVKM.

This chain links TRBV5-4 with TRBJ1-4, with D possibly being TRBD1 (6 bases). Germline V gene lookup returns CDR1 SGHNT and CDR2 YYREEE (reference sequence). Trimming stripped 1 base from V and 4 bases from J, with 14 bases between. This CDR3 contains 16 residues. DNA for the CDR3: TGTGCCAGCAGCTTGCAGGGGACCAGGGGTAATGAAAAACTGTTTTTT. Its protein product is CASSLQGTRGNEKLFF.

The chain joins TRBV6-5 to TRBJ2-7; weak D call: TRBD1 (6 bases). The germline V gene encodes CDR1 MNHEY and CDR2 SVGAGI. V lost 0 bases and J lost 5, with 14 bases in between. This CDR3 spans 15 amino acids. This CDR3 reads CASSYSIQGNHEQYF. Written as DNA, the CDR3 is TGTGCCAGCAGTTACTCGATACAGGGTAACCACGAGCAGTACTTC.

This chain joins TRBV5-1 and TRBJ2-1; TRBD1 is a possible D gene (6 bases). The CDR3 has 14 residues. CDR1 and CDR2 from the germline V gene are SGHRS and YFSETQ. Trimming removed 4 bases from V and 3 bases from J, with 11 bases in between. CDR3 sequence reads: CASSPGQNYNEQFF. The CDR3 nucleotides are TGCGCCAGCAGCCCGGGACAAAACTACAATGAGCAGTTCTTC.

The CDR3 bases are TGTGCCTGGACTCCGCTCTGGGACAGGAGGAACACTGAAGCTTTCTTT. This encodes CAWTPLWDRRNTEAFF. The chain carries TRBV30 and TRBJ1-1, with 8 bases matching TRBD1. Looked up from germline, CDR1 is GTSNPN and CDR2 is SVGIG (reference sequence). The CDR3 sequence is 16 residues long. J was trimmed by 1 base and V by 4 bases; bases with no gene match: 11.

This rearrangement joins TRBV10-2 to TRBJ2-2; TRBD1 matches at 8 bases. Germline CDR1 reads WSHSY; CDR2 reads SAAADI. The CDR3 runs to 15 residues. V gave up 5 bases and J gave up 2 bases; unmatched junction bases: 4. CDR3 region: CASSRTGPNTGELFF. In DNA, the CDR3 is TGCGCCAGCAGTCGGACAGGGCCCAACACCGGGGAGCTGTTTTTT.